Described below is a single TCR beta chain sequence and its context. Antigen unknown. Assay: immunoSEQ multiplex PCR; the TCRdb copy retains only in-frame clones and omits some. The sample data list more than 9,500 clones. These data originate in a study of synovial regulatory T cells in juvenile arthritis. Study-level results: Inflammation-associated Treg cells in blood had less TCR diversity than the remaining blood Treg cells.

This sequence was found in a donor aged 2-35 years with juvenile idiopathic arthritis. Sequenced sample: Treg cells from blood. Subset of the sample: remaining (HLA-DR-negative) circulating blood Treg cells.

The CDR3 region is CASSQPPGRPHEKLFF. The J gene is TRBJ1-4, the V gene TRBV4-1. This CDR3 has 16 amino acids. A DNA sequence was not provided. Per germline, CDR1 MGHRA and CDR2 YSYEKL.